This entry concerns a single T cell receptor beta chain. The data originate from a study of shared clonotypes between healthy human individuals. The data were produced by immunoSEQ multiplex PCR, yet TCRdb's version contains in-frame clones alone and is incomplete. The sample gives about 2.3 million clones, 93% of which show up once; 0.39% is in the top ten. Germline lookup yields CDR1 MGHRA and CDR2 YSYEKL. V lost 4 bases to trimming and J lost 2 bases, with 12 bases between them. The CDR3 contains 15 residues. Sequencing was done on a sample of naive CD4+ T cells from PBMCs. The subset denotes: CD45RA+ positively selected. The sequence derives from a man aged 18 to 30 in good health. Some clones in this sample may be carry-over from other donors' samples. The chain recombines TRBV4-1 with TRBJ1-5; no firm D call. The CDR3 bases are TGCGCCAGCAGCCCTGGGGATGCTGGCAATCAGCCCCAGCATTTT. Amino acids: CASSPGDAGNQPQHF.